Below are 16 T cell receptor beta chains sequenced from a single sample in a study of shared clonotypes between healthy human individuals. The repertoire was sequenced with immunoSEQ multiplex PCR; TCRdb's copy has only in-frame clones and lacks some. This sample yields around 700,000 clones, of which approximately 79% are seen a single time; approximately 1.6% belongs to the top ten. The sample taken for sequencing was memory CD4+ T cells sorted from blood. Documented subset: CD45RA-negative fraction. These receptors were collected from a woman aged 25-40 years in good health.

The rearrangement uses TRBV7-2 and TRBJ2-5; D is unclear. CDR3 length: 15 amino acids. Germline loops: CDR1 SGHTA, CDR2 FQGNSA. Deletions cut 0 bases from V and 10 bases from J, with 18 bases between. This CDR3 reads CASSLALDRFGGQYF. CDR3 nucleotides: TGTGCCAGCAGCTTAGCGCTAGATCGCTTCGGTGGCCAGTACTTC.

The gene calls are TRBV6-1 and TRBJ2-7; TRBD1 matches at 8 bases. The germline V gene has CDR1 MNHNS and CDR2 SASEGT. The CDR3 is made up of 16 amino acids. With V trimmed by 3 bases and J by 5 bases, 12 bases remained unmatched. This CDR3 reads CASSDRLQGVSHEQYF. As DNA, the CDR3 is TGTGCCAGCAGTGACCGGCTACAGGGGGTTTCTCACGAGCAGTACTTC.

This chain links TRBV7-2 with TRBJ2-7; 11 nucleotides line up with TRBD2. CDR3 length: 14 residues. Losses at the gene ends were 5 bases for V and 3 bases for J; bases not matched to a gene: 3. The germline gives CDR1 SGHTA, CDR2 FQGNSA. The CDR3 DNA is TGTGCCAGCAGCGTCGGGACTAGCGGCTACGAGCAGTACTTC. This codes for CASSVGTSGYEQYF. Using reference TRBV7-2 and TRBJ2-7 for the parts outside the CDR3, the full variable domain is GAGVSQSPSNKVTEKGKDVELRCDPISGHTALYWYRQSLGQGLEFLIYFQGNSAPDKSGLPSDRFSAERTGGSVSTLTIQRTQQEDSAVYLCASSVGTSGYEQYFGPGTRLTVT.

This sequence joins TRBV19 and TRBJ1-1; D not resolved. Germline V gives CDR1 LNHDA, CDR2 SQIVND (reference sequence). The CDR3 runs to 15 residues. The V end was cut by 6 bases, the J end by 1 base, with 15 bases between. The CDR3 coding sequence is TGTGCCAGTAGGCTCGGGCGCAGACAGAACACTGAAGCTTTCTTT. Amino acid sequence: CASRLGRRQNTEAFF.

This clone was seen repeatedly, ten times or more. The chain couples TRBV19 to TRBJ1-5; D is possibly TRBD1 (5 bases). V was shortened by 3 bases and J by 0 bases, with 9 bases between the two germline ends. Germline V gene data show CDR1 as LNHDA and CDR2 as SQIVND (reference sequence). This CDR3 is built from 15 residues. This chain's CDR3 is CASSIWGGSNQPQHF. The DNA of the CDR3 is TGTGCCAGTAGTATCTGGGGGGGTAGCAATCAGCCCCAGCATTTT.

This chain uses TRBV4-1 with TRBJ2-2; 7 bases fit TRBD1. Germline V lookup: CDR1 MGHRA, CDR2 YSYEKL. The CDR3 contains 17 residues. V shed 0 bases and J 6 bases; nucleotides not matched to a gene: 10. CDR3 sequence (DNA): TGCGCCAGCAGCCAAGAGGCGTATACCCAGGGGGCCGGGGAGCTGTTTTTT. This gives the protein CASSQEAYTQGAGELFF.

The V call is TRBV29-1, the J call TRBJ2-5; D possibly corresponds to TRBD1 (6 bases). This CDR3 is 14 amino acids long. V lost 6 bases and J 5 bases, leaving 19 bases between the germline ends. In germline, CDR1 is SQVTM, CDR2 ANQGSEA. The CDR3 region is CSVRPQGKEETQYF. The CDR3 DNA reads TGCAGCGTGCGTCCTCAGGGGAAGGAGGAGACCCAGTACTTC.

The chain carries TRBV6-1 and TRBJ2-7; TRBD1 agrees at 11 bases. Trimming cost V 6 bases and J 7 bases; bases outside gene matches: 8. The CDR3 extends over 14 amino acids. Germline V CDR1 and CDR2: MNHNS, SASEGT. The CDR3 loop reads CASSDGTGGREQYF. The CDR3 nucleotides are TGTGCCAGCAGCGACGGGACAGGGGGTCGAGAGCAGTACTTC.

V usage is TRBV7-8 and J usage is TRBJ2-1, with TRBD2 matching over 10 bases. V dropped 5 bases and J dropped 5; count of bases not matched to a gene: 9. The CDR3 extends over 16 amino acids. The germline V gene encodes CDR1 SGHVS and CDR2 FQNEAQ. The CDR3 spells CASSTRGLADNNEQFF. As DNA, the CDR3 is TGTGCCAGCAGCACCCGAGGACTAGCGGATAACAATGAGCAGTTCTTC.

This clone was seen only a few times. V gene TRBV9 combines with J gene TRBJ2-6; 7 nucleotides match TRBD1. CDR3 size: 15 residues. Germline V lookup: CDR1 SGDLS, CDR2 YYNGEE. J gave up 2 bases and V 2 bases, and 1 base lay outside the gene matches. Here the CDR3 reads CASSVQGAGANVLTF. The CDR3, as DNA: TGTGCCAGCAGCGTCCAGGGGGCTGGGGCCAACGTCCTGACTTTC.

This chain links TRBV6-5 with TRBJ1-1; the D gene is possibly TRBD1 (6 bases). V lost 7 bases, J lost 6 bases, and 18 bases lay in between. The V gene's germline CDR1 is MNHEY and CDR2 SVGAGI. The CDR3 covers 14 residues. The CDR3 spells CASTRDTASSEAFF. In nucleotides, the CDR3 is TGTGCCAGCACCCGGGACACCGCGAGCTCTGAAGCTTTCTTT.

The rearrangement uses TRBV4-1 and TRBJ2-5; perhaps TRBD2 as D (5 bases). Trimming shortened V by 3 bases and J by 5 bases, and 16 bases separated the two germline ends. Per germline, CDR1 MGHRA and CDR2 YSYEKL. The CDR3 sequence is 15 residues long. As DNA, the CDR3 is TGCGCCAGCAGCCAGGTCGGACTGGCTCGGGAGACCCAGTACTTC. Its translation: CASSQVGLARETQYF.

This clone was counted a single time. The gene calls are TRBV10-3 and TRBJ2-7, with 8 bases lining up with TRBD2. Germline lookup yields CDR1 ENHRY and CDR2 SYGVKD. The trim removed 2 bases at V and 0 bases at J, leaving 6 bases unmatched. This CDR3 spans 16 amino acids. The CDR3 coding sequence is TGTGCCATCAGTGAGCCGCGGACTAGCTACTCCTACGAGCAGTACTTC. It yields the protein CAISEPRTSYSYEQYF.

The V gene is TRBV7-7, the J gene TRBJ2-1, with D possibly being TRBD1 (7 bases). Germline loops: CDR1 SSHAT, CDR2 FNYEAQ (reference sequence). The CDR3 is 16 amino acids. The V and J ends lost 5 bases and 3 bases respectively, with 17 bases between them. CDR3 residues: CASSAGQTLLYNEQFF. The CDR3 region has the DNA TGTGCCAGCAGCGCGGGACAGACCCTCCTCTACAATGAGCAGTTCTTC. The variable domain in full, completed from reference TRBV7-7 and TRBJ2-1, reads GAGVSQSPRYKVTKRGQDVTLRCDPISSHATLYWYQQALGQGPEFLTYFNYEAQPDKSGLPSDRFSAERPEGSISTLTIQRTEQRDSAMYRCASSAGQTLLYNEQFFGPGTRLTVL.

To note about this clone: One base separates it from a far larger clone, so it is likely a read error. This rearrangement joins TRBV11-2 to TRBJ1-1; TRBD1 matches 8 bases. Germline loops: CDR1 SGHAT, CDR2 FQNNGV. This CDR3 spans 13 amino acids. This chain's CDR3 is CASSQQGDTEASF. The CDR3 coding sequence is TGTGCCAGCAGCCAACAGGGGGACACTGAAGCTTCCTTT.

The chain links TRBV6-6 to TRBJ2-5; 12 bases are shared with TRBD2. J lost 9 bases, V lost 5 bases, and 7 bases had no gene match. This CDR3 is built from 14 residues. Germline-derived CDR1 and CDR2 are MNHNY and SVGAGI (reference sequence). The CDR3 protein is CASSQASGGAAQYF. In nucleotides, the CDR3 is TGTGCCAGCAGTCAGGCTAGCGGGGGGGCGGCCCAGTACTTC.